The 18 T cell receptor beta chains given below trace back to one sample, sequenced in a study of naive and memory T cell subsets. An equimolar mix of two oligonucleotides served as the beta constant-region primer for TRBC1 and TRBC2. TCRdb recomputed calls from the UMI-ligation and nested PCR reads with MiXCR, one row per CDR3 protein. The sample yields over 25,000 distinct CDR3 sequences, about 10% seen once. Sequenced: effector memory CD4+ T cells from blood. As to subset: effector memory, CD45RA- CD27-. Source of these receptors: a human donor in good health.

This clonotype has ten or more counts. The chain is built from TRBV7-2 and TRBJ2-1; 8 nucleotides agree with TRBD2. V was pared by 5 bases and J by 10 bases, with 7 bases of the junction left unmatched. CDR1 is SGHTA, CDR2 FQGNSA, per germline. There are 13 residues in the CDR3. The CDR3, as DNA: TGTGCCAGCAGCCCCCTGGCGGGAGGCGAGCAGTTCTTC. This encodes CASSPLAGGEQFF.

The chain joins TRBV7-2 to TRBJ2-7, with 8 positions matching TRBD1. V lost 3 bases, J lost 1 base, and 2 bases stayed unmatched. The CDR3 extends over 14 amino acids. In germline, CDR1 is SGHTA, CDR2 FQGNSA. This chain's CDR3 is CASSFTGGSYEQYF. CDR3 bases: TGTGCCAGCAGCTTTACAGGGGGGTCCTACGAGCAGTACTTC. The full variable domain, in which reference TRBV7-2 and TRBJ2-7 provide the parts outside the CDR3, is GAGVSQSPSNKVTEKGKDVELRCDPISGHTALYWYRQSLGQGLEFLIYFQGNSAPDKSGLPSDRFSAERTGGSVSTLTIQRTQQEDSAVYLCASSFTGGSYEQYFGPGTRLTVT.

The genes are TRBV6-1 and TRBJ1-2; TRBD1 is a possible D gene (5 bases). The CDR3 is 15 amino acids. Germline V lookup: CDR1 MNHNS, CDR2 SASEGT. The V gene lost 0 bases and the J gene lost 4 bases, with 12 bases spanning the gap. The DNA for the CDR3 is TGTGCCAGCAGTGAAGCGCTTTGGGGGGGCTATGGCTACACCTTC. This encodes CASSEALWGGYGYTF.

This clonotype was recorded at least ten times. The chain recombines TRBV12-3 or TRBV12-4 with TRBJ2-3; D may be TRBD1 (5 bases). This CDR3 contains 13 residues. Trimming left V 5 bases short and J 11 bases short, with 17 bases between. CDR3 sequence reads: CASSIPPGIEQYF. CDR3 nucleotides: TGTGCCAGCAGTATCCCCCCAGGGATTGAGCAGTATTTT.

At least ten counts were recorded for this clonotype. The chain joins TRBV9 to TRBJ2-1, with 12 bases aligning to TRBD2. J was trimmed by 6 bases and V by 3 bases; bases with no gene match: 10. The CDR3 consists of 17 residues. Germline loops: CDR1 SGDLS, CDR2 YYNGEE. The chain's CDR3 is CASSAELLAGGRNEQFF. The CDR3 DNA sequence: TGTGCCAGCAGCGCCGAGCTACTAGCGGGGGGACGCAATGAGCAGTTCTTC.

This clonotype showed up many times. This chain uses TRBV20-1 with TRBJ1-2; a weak D match, TRBD1 (5 bases). V lost 2 bases and J 0 bases, leaving 16 bases between the germline ends. Germline loops: CDR1 DFQATT, CDR2 SNEGSKA (reference sequence). The CDR3 contains 16 residues. The chain's CDR3 is CSARQGTRAPNYGYTF. Written as DNA, the CDR3 is TGCAGTGCTAGACAGGGCACCAGAGCCCCTAACTATGGCTACACCTTC.

A few counts support this clonotype. J is TRBJ1-1 and V is TRBV29-1, with TRBD1 as a possible D gene (6 bases). Germline V CDR1 and CDR2: SQVTM, ANQGSEA. V was trimmed by 2 bases and J by 7 bases, leaving 8 bases between them. There are 11 residues in the CDR3. The CDR3 sequence: CSVERTDEAFF. The CDR3 DNA reads TGCAGCGTTGAACGGACAGATGAAGCTTTCTTT.

This clonotype was seen a few times. The CDR3: CASSWKFYYGYTF. CDR3 DNA: TGTGCCAGCAGCTGGAAGTTTTACTATGGCTACACCTTC. The rearrangement uses TRBV28 and TRBJ1-2; no clear D gene. The CDR3 extends over 13 amino acids. Trimming removed 6 bases at V and 3 bases at J, with 11 bases between. Germline V CDR1 and CDR2: MDHEN, SYDVKM.

The rearrangement links TRBV12-3 or TRBV12-4 to TRBJ1-1; no reliable D call. The CDR3 has 15 amino acids. Trimming pared 4 bases from V and 7 bases from J, leaving 19 bases between. CDR3 DNA: TGTGCCAGCAGTTCAATGACTGTGGCAGTCGATGAAGCTTTCTTT. As protein: CASSSMTVAVDEAFF.

This clonotype was picked up a small number of times. The chain carries TRBV20-1 and TRBJ2-3; D unresolved. V gave up 7 bases and J gave up 2 bases, with 13 bases separating them. Per the germline V gene, CDR1 is DFQATT and CDR2 is SNEGSKA (reference sequence). The CDR3 runs to 13 residues. CDR3 amino acids: CSGQEYPTDTQYF. The CDR3 nucleotides are TGCAGTGGCCAAGAATACCCCACAGATACGCAGTATTTT.

This clonotype was counted at least ten times. The chain recombines TRBV19 with TRBJ1-5; possibly TRBD1 for D (5 bases). Germline-derived CDR1 and CDR2 are LNHDA and SQIVND (reference sequence). This CDR3 is 14 amino acids long. V was shortened by 3 bases and J by 7 bases, with 13 bases between the two germline ends. The CDR3, as DNA: TGTGCCAGTAGTATGTCAGGGAGTTACCAGCCCCAGCATTTT. As protein: CASSMSGSYQPQHF.

This chain connects TRBV18 to TRBJ2-5; TRBD2 matches 8 bases. The V gene's germline CDR1 is KGHSH and CDR2 LQKENI. This CDR3 has 15 amino acids. V was pared by 4 bases and J by 2 bases, with 6 bases of the junction left unmatched. The chain's CDR3 is CASSRTTSGQETQYF. CDR3 nucleotide sequence: TGTGCCAGCTCACGTACTACTAGCGGACAAGAGACCCAGTACTTC.

Sample share makes this clonotype medium-sized. CDR3 residues: CASGAGQYTDTQYF. CDR3 bases: TGTGCCAGCGGGGCGGGGCAGTACACAGATACGCAGTATTTT. V usage is TRBV6-5 and J usage is TRBJ2-3; D is possibly TRBD2 (6 bases). V was clipped by 8 bases and J by 2 bases, with 14 bases between them. Germline CDR1 is MNHEY and CDR2 is SVGAGI. The CDR3 runs to 14 residues.

V usage is TRBV19 and J usage is TRBJ2-7; a possible D gene is TRBD2 (5 bases). Trimming shortened V by 2 bases and J by 3 bases, and 14 bases separated the two germline ends. The CDR3 runs to 15 residues. The germline gives CDR1 LNHDA, CDR2 SQIVND (reference sequence). In DNA form, the CDR3 reads TGTGCCAGTAGTATACTGGGCAGAGAGGGCTACGAGCAGTACTTC. It is translated as CASSILGREGYEQYF. The full variable domain, completed using reference TRBV19 and TRBJ2-7, is DGGITQSPKYLFRKEGQNVTLSCEQNLNHDAMYWYRQDPGQGLRLIYYSQIVNDFQKGDIAEGYSVSREKKESFPLTVTSAQKNPTAFYLCASSILGREGYEQYFGPGTRLTVT.

In this sample, this clonotype turned up many times. The chain is built from TRBV20-1 and TRBJ1-1; 8 bases match TRBD1. With 7 bases clipped from V and 1 base from J, the junction kept 5 bases outside the gene matches. CDR3 size: 13 residues. Germline V CDR1 and CDR2: DFQATT, SNEGSKA (reference sequence). The CDR3 DNA reads as TGCAGTGTTGGACAGGGTTCGAACACTGAAGCTTTCTTT. Translation gives CSVGQGSNTEAFF.

The chain recombines TRBV18 with TRBJ2-6; unclear D gene. Trimming removed 3 bases from V and 4 bases from J, with 10 bases in between. Per the germline V gene, CDR1 is KGHSH and CDR2 is LQKENI. This CDR3 is 15 amino acids long. CDR3 amino acids: CASSPGRSGANVLTF. DNA of the CDR3: TGTGCCAGCTCACCTGGAAGGAGCGGGGCCAACGTCCTGACTTTC.

This clonotype was counted many times. The chain carries TRBV6-6 and TRBJ2-1, with no clear D. The CDR3 runs to 13 residues. CDR1 is MNHNY and CDR2 is SVGAGI in the germline V gene (reference sequence). The V gene lost 5 bases and the J gene lost 10 bases, with 15 bases spanning the gap. The CDR3 region has the DNA TGTGCCAGCAGTCTCTCACAAGGAGCGGAGCAGTTCTTC. Its protein product is CASSLSQGAEQFF.

The chain employs TRBV12-3 or TRBV12-4 and TRBJ2-5, with 11 bases fitting TRBD2. Trimming at V came to 2 bases and at J to 5 bases, leaving 7 bases not matched to a gene. The CDR3 extends over 16 amino acids. The CDR3 DNA reads TGTGCCAGCAGTTTAAGTCTACTAGCGGGAGTGGAGACCCAGTACTTC. It encodes CASSLSLLAGVETQYF.